These 28 T cell receptor beta chains originate from one sample sequenced in a study of control samples from healthy donors and cancer patients. The protocol was immunoSEQ multiplex PCR, while the TCRdb copy is restricted to in-frame clones and leaves out a portion. The sample comprises about 120,000 clones, roughly 92% of which are singletons, and over 0.5% rests with the top ten. The specimen was PBMCs. All receptors derive from a man older than 75 with head and neck cancer.

The chain combines TRBV11-2 with TRBJ1-2, with a tentative D call TRBD1 (5 bases). Germline CDR1 reads SGHAT; CDR2 reads FQNNGV. V dropped 2 bases and J dropped 8 bases, with 15 bases sitting between them. This CDR3 is 14 amino acids long. The CDR3 bases are TGTGCCAGCAGCTTATATACAGGTCCCGGGGGCTACACCTTC. Protein sequence: CASSLYTGPGGYTF.

This clone was counted once. This chain uses TRBV4-1 with TRBJ2-7, with D tentatively TRBD2 (5 bases). CDR3 length: 15 residues. The germline gives CDR1 MGHRA, CDR2 YSYEKL. With 0 bases removed from V and 3 bases from J, the gap between germline ends came to 12 bases. CDR3 nucleotides: TGCGCCAGCAGCCAAGACGGGGATCCCCTCTACGAGCAGTACTTC. Translating it yields CASSQDGDPLYEQYF.

The chain couples TRBV7-2 to TRBJ2-3, with D possibly called TRBD1 or TRBD2 (5 bases each). Germline CDR1 is SGHTA and CDR2 is FQGNSA. This CDR3 is 14 amino acids long. Trimming left V 5 bases short and J 4 bases short, with 13 bases between. CDR3 sequence reads: CASSLRDLSDTQYF. The CDR3, as DNA: TGTGCCAGCAGCCTCCGGGACCTTTCAGATACGCAGTATTTT.

V gene TRBV18 combines with J gene TRBJ1-1; D remains ambiguous. This CDR3 region has 12 residues. Germline values: CDR1 KGHSH, CDR2 LQKENI. The V and J ends lost 2 bases and 3 bases respectively, with 4 bases between them. CDR3 in DNA: TGTGCCAGCTCACCAAGTGACACTGAAGCTTTCTTT. Translation: CASSPSDTEAFF. Full variable domain (missing parts from reference TRBV18 and TRBJ1-1): NAGVMQNPRHLVRRRGQEARLRCSPMKGHSHVYWYRQLPEEGLKFMVYLQKENIIDESGMPKERFSAEFPKEGPSILRIQQVVRGDSAAYFCASSPSDTEAFFGQGTRLTVV.

This chain connects TRBV29-1 to TRBJ1-2, with no clear D. Trimming took off 6 bases at V and 4 bases at J, with 12 bases between the two ends. This CDR3 contains 12 residues. Germline V gene lookup returns CDR1 SQVTM and CDR2 ANQGSEA. The CDR3 loop reads CSVSGRSYGYTF. The CDR3 DNA reads TGCAGCGTCTCCGGCAGGTCCTATGGCTACACCTTC.

Here the CDR3 reads CASSLGAKNQPQHF. CDR3 in DNA: TGTGCCAGCAGTTTGGGGGCTAAAAATCAGCCCCAGCATTTT. The rearrangement links TRBV28 to TRBJ1-5; a possible D gene is TRBD1 (6 bases). Trimming cost V 3 bases and J 4 bases, with 10 bases left between them. The germline V gene encodes CDR1 MDHEN and CDR2 SYDVKM. CDR3 length equals 14 residues. The full variable domain, with the rest looked up from reference TRBV28 and TRBJ1-5, is DVKVTQSSRYLVKRTGEKVFLECVQDMDHENMFWYRQDPGLGLRLIYFSYDVKMKEKGDIPEGYSVSREKKERFSLILESASTNQTSMYLCASSLGAKNQPQHFGDGTRLSIL.

The chain is built from TRBV29-1 and TRBJ2-7, with D perhaps assigned TRBD1 or TRBD2 (6 bases each). The germline V gene has CDR1 SQVTM and CDR2 ANQGSEA. Trimming stripped 6 bases from V and 2 bases from J, with 20 bases between. The CDR3 consists of 15 residues. For the CDR3, the DNA is TGCAGCGTCGGGGGCTTGCGGGGCCTTACCTACGAGCAGTACTTC. Translation: CSVGGLRGLTYEQYF.

The chain links TRBV27 to TRBJ1-4; D remains unclear. The CDR3 runs to 12 residues. From germline, CDR1 is MNHEY and CDR2 SMNVEV (reference sequence). The V and J ends lost 6 bases and 8 bases respectively, with 10 bases between them. For the CDR3, the DNA is TGTGCCAGCAGGGCGGTGTCGGAAAAACTGTTTTTT. Translating it yields CASRAVSEKLFF.

This clone was observed a few times. This chain uses TRBV10-1 with TRBJ1-5, with D possibly being TRBD1 (6 bases). Trimming pared 8 bases from V and 7 bases from J, leaving 18 bases between. Germline V CDR1 and CDR2: WNHNN, SYGVQD (reference sequence). CDR3 length: 14 residues. The DNA of the CDR3 is TGCGCCAGCGATGGCAGGGGTTTTAGGCAGCCCCAGCATTTT. Its protein product is CASDGRGFRQPQHF.

CDR3 in DNA: TGTGCCAGTAGCCACCTTGGGACAGGGAAGAATTCACCCCTCCACTTT. As protein: CASSHLGTGKNSPLHF. V gene TRBV19 combines with J gene TRBJ1-6, with 9 bases lining up with TRBD1. This CDR3 spans 16 amino acids. Germline CDR1 and CDR2: LNHDA and SQIVND (reference sequence). Unmatched junction bases numbered 10, after V lost 6 bases and J lost 7 bases. Together with reference TRBV19 and TRBJ1-6, the CDR3 gives the full variable domain: DGGITQSPKYLFRKEGQNVTLSCEQNLNHDAMYWYRQDPGQGLRLIYYSQIVNDFQKGDIAEGYSVSREKKESFPLTVTSAQKNPTAFYLCASSHLGTGKNSPLHFGNGTRLTVT.

The V and J genes are TRBV9 and TRBJ2-3, with TRBD2 matching 11 bases. J lost 2 bases, V lost 6 bases, and 8 bases had no gene match. The CDR3 is 16 amino acids. Germline CDR1 reads SGDLS; CDR2 reads YYNGEE. Here the CDR3 DNA reads TGTGCCAGCACCCTAGCGGGGGGCACCTTCACAGATACGCAGTATTTT. This encodes CASTLAGGTFTDTQYF.

This clone was observed a handful of times. V and J are TRBV10-1 and TRBJ2-3, with TRBD1 as a possible D gene (6 bases). V was trimmed by 6 bases and J by 4 bases, leaving 17 bases between them. The CDR3 runs to 15 residues. The germline gives CDR1 WNHNN, CDR2 SYGVQD (reference sequence). The CDR3, as DNA: TGCGCCAGCAGCTTGGGAGTACGACAGGCAGATACGCAGTATTTT. Translation: CASSLGVRQADTQYF.

This chain connects TRBV5-1 to TRBJ2-1; either TRBD1 or TRBD2 may supply D (6 bases each). CDR1 is SGHRS, CDR2 YFSETQ, per germline. Trimming pared 3 bases from V and 11 bases from J, leaving 15 bases between. CDR3 length: 13 amino acids. The CDR3 here is CASSWEQGLKQFF. The CDR3, as DNA: TGCGCCAGCAGCTGGGAACAGGGACTTAAGCAGTTCTTC. The whole variable domain, filled in from reference TRBV5-1 and TRBJ2-1, reads KAGVTQTPRYLIKTRGQQVTLSCSPISGHRSVSWYQQTPGQGLQFLFEYFSETQRNKGNFPGRFSGRQFSNSRSEMNVSTLELGDSALYLCASSWEQGLKQFFGPGTRLTVL.

The chain links TRBV4-1 to TRBJ1-4; D ambiguous. Germline V gives CDR1 MGHRA, CDR2 YSYEKL. V was clipped by 3 bases and J by 8 bases, with 16 bases between them. There are 15 residues in the CDR3. CDR3 DNA: TGCGCCAGCAGCCAGGATTTGACGCTAGGGGAAAAACTGTTTTTT. Translating gives CASSQDLTLGEKLFF.

The chain carries TRBV6-5 and TRBJ1-5; D ambiguous. CDR3 length equals 12 residues. Between the trimmed V and J ends, which lost 5 bases and 5 bases, there was a span of 7 bases. CDR1 and CDR2 from the germline V gene are MNHEY and SVGAGI. The CDR3 loop reads CASSTSDQPQHF. DNA for the CDR3: TGTGCCAGCAGTACCAGCGATCAGCCCCAGCATTTT.

The V call is TRBV21-1, the J call TRBJ2-7; the table's D call TRBD2 went unverified against the DNA. TRBV21-1 has pseudogene status. This CDR3 has 16 residues. CDR3 coding DNA: TGTGCCAGCAGCAAAGATTCCAGCGAGAGCTCCTACGAGCAGTACTTC. Translated, it gives CASSKDSSESSYEQYF.

The chain joins TRBV18 to TRBJ2-7; the match to TRBD1 covers 7 bases. CDR3 length equals 12 residues. The V gene's germline CDR1 is KGHSH and CDR2 LQKENI. V lost 4 bases and J lost 5; bases outside the gene matches: 2. This CDR3 reads CASSRTGDEQYF. The CDR3 DNA reads TGTGCCAGCTCACGTACAGGGGACGAGCAGTACTTC. Filled out from reference TRBV18 and TRBJ2-7, the complete variable domain reads NAGVMQNPRHLVRRRGQEARLRCSPMKGHSHVYWYRQLPEEGLKFMVYLQKENIIDESGMPKERFSAEFPKEGPSILRIQQVVRGDSAAYFCASSRTGDEQYFGPGTRLTVT.

As concerns this clone: The CDR3 ends on some other residue instead of the conserved phenylalanine or tryptophan, so this is likely a read error. The DNA is omitted, as the CDR3 cannot be located on it reliably, and the CDR3 follows TCRdb's listing. The chain carries TRBV20-1 and TRBJ2-7; TRBD2, the table's D call, lacks a check against the DNA. The CDR3 is 11 residues long, ends included. Germline-derived CDR1 and CDR2 are DFQATT and SNEGSKA (reference sequence). The chain's CDR3 is CSARDVCGRAI.

J is TRBJ2-2 and V is TRBV3-1 (or the pseudogene TRBV3-2); 11 nucleotides agree with TRBD2. Germline trimming cut 4 bases from V and 4 bases from J; bases unmatched to any gene: 11. There are 18 residues in the CDR3. The germline V gene has CDR1 LGHDT and CDR2 YNNKEL (reference sequence). CDR3 in DNA: TGTGCCAGCAGCCGATTCGATTTTAGCGGGGGGGCCACCGGGGAGCTGTTTTTT. Residues: CASSRFDFSGGATGELFF.

The rearrangement uses TRBV6-2 or TRBV6-3 and TRBJ2-7; possible D gene TRBD1, 6 bases. This CDR3 has 14 residues. Germline assignment: CDR1 MNHEY and CDR2 SVGEGT. Between the trimmed V and J ends, which lost 2 bases and 2 bases, there was a span of 10 bases. CDR3 amino acids: CASSYGWDTYEQYF. DNA of the CDR3: TGTGCCAGCAGTTACGGGTGGGACACCTACGAGCAGTACTTC.

This rearrangement joins TRBV3-1 (or the pseudogene TRBV3-2) to TRBJ1-3; 9 positions agree with TRBD1. CDR3 length equals 16 residues. V lost 1 base, J lost 4 bases, and 5 bases stayed unmatched. The germline V gene encodes CDR1 LGHDT and CDR2 YNNKEL (reference sequence). The CDR3 is CASSQGGTGSGNTIYF. Written as DNA, the CDR3 is TGTGCCAGCAGCCAAGGAGGGACAGGGTCCGGAAACACCATATATTTT.

The chain combines TRBV2 with TRBJ2-3, with D possibly matching TRBD2 (6 bases). The CDR3 loop spans 16 amino acids. The germline V gene encodes CDR1 SNHLY and CDR2 FYNNEI. V was clipped by 4 bases and J by 4 bases, with 18 bases between them. CDR3 bases: TGTGCCAGCAGTGCCCTCCTAGCGCCGGTGCCAGATACGCAGTATTTT. Amino acids: CASSALLAPVPDTQYF.

In DNA form, the CDR3 reads TGCGCCAGCAGCCCCAGTCATGGGACTAGCGGGAGTCGGGGGAGCGCAGATACGCAGTATTTT. This encodes CASSPSHGTSGSRGSADTQYF. This chain uses TRBV4-1 with TRBJ2-3; 14 bases map to TRBD2. CDR1 is MGHRA and CDR2 is YSYEKL in the germline V gene. V was clipped by 4 bases and J by 4 bases; unmatched bases: 19. The CDR3 spans 21 residues.

The chain uses TRBV12-5 and TRBJ1-1, with a tentative D call TRBD1 (5 bases). Germline CDR1 is LGHNT and CDR2 is FRNRAP. This CDR3 spans 16 amino acids. V was clipped by 0 bases and J by 3 bases, with 14 bases between them. The chain's CDR3 is CASGLVIRGDHTEAFF. The CDR3 DNA sequence: TGTGCTAGTGGTTTGGTAATCCGGGGGGATCACACTGAAGCTTTCTTT.

V usage is TRBV12-3 or TRBV12-4 and J usage is TRBJ1-1; D ambiguous. V lost 5 bases to trimming and J lost 11 bases, with 12 bases between them. The CDR3 spans 11 residues. Here the CDR3 reads CASSPGSVAFF. In DNA, the CDR3 is TGTGCCAGCAGTCCGGGCTCAGTGGCTTTCTTT.

The chain is built from TRBV6-5 and TRBJ2-7; 8 bases are shared with TRBD2. The CDR3 length is 15 residues. From germline, CDR1 is MNHEY and CDR2 SVGAGI. V lost 6 bases to trimming and J lost 3 bases; unmatched junction nucleotides: 10. This chain's CDR3 is CASRSGAGGFYEQYF. The CDR3 DNA reads TGTGCCAGCAGGTCAGGTGCGGGAGGCTTCTACGAGCAGTACTTC.

The chain combines TRBV7-9 with TRBJ2-2; 8 bases match TRBD2. The length of the CDR3 is 14 residues. The V gene end was trimmed by 4 bases and the J gene end by 4 bases; junction bases not matched to a gene: 2. Germline assignment: CDR1 SEHNR and CDR2 FQNEAQ (reference sequence). CDR3 in amino acids: CASSSRGGTGELFF. The DNA for the CDR3 is TGTGCCAGCAGCTCACGGGGGGGCACCGGGGAGCTGTTTTTT.

This clone turned up a few times. This rearrangement joins TRBV5-1 to TRBJ1-3, with no clear D. With 4 bases removed from V and 9 bases from J, the gap between germline ends came to 14 bases. CDR3 length: 13 amino acids. Germline V gene data show CDR1 as SGHRS and CDR2 as YFSETQ. In DNA, the CDR3 is TGCGCCAGCAGCCCTCTCCCCGGGAGCACCATATATTTT. It is translated as CASSPLPGSTIYF. The full variable domain, completed using reference TRBV5-1 and TRBJ1-3, is KAGVTQTPRYLIKTRGQQVTLSCSPISGHRSVSWYQQTPGQGLQFLFEYFSETQRNKGNFPGRFSGRQFSNSRSEMNVSTLELGDSALYLCASSPLPGSTIYFGEGSWLTVV.